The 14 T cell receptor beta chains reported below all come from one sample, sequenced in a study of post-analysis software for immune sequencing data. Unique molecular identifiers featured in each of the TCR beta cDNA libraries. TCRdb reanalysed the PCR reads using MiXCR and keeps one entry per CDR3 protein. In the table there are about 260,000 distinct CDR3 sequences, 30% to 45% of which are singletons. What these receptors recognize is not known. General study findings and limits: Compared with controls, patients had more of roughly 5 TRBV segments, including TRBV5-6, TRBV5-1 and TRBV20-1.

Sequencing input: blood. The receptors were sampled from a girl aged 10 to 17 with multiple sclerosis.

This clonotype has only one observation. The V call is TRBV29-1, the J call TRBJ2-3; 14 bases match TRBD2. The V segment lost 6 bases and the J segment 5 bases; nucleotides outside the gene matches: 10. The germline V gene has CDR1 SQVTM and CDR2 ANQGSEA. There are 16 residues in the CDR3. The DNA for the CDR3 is TGCAGCGTCACGAGGGGACTAGCGGGAGCAATAGATACGCAGTATTTT. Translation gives CSVTRGLAGAIDTQYF.

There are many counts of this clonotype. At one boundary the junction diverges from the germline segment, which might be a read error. The CDR3 nucleotides are TGTGCCAGCAGGTTAGCGGGTCCGACCCAGTACTTC. This encodes CASRLAGPTQYF. The chain uses TRBV7-2 and TRBJ2-5, with 7 positions matching TRBD2. The CDR3 is 12 amino acids. The V gene's germline CDR1 is SGHTA and CDR2 FQGNSA.

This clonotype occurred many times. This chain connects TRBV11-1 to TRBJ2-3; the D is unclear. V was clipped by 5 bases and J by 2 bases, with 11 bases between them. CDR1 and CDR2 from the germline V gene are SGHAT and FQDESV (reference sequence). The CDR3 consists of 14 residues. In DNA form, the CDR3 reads TGTGCCAGCAGCCCTCGTTGGACCACAGATACGCAGTATTTT. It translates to CASSPRWTTDTQYF.

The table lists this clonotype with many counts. This chain's CDR3 is CASSLGGPKEQFF. The CDR3 nucleotides are TGTGCCAGCAGTTTAGGAGGGCCTAAGGAGCAGTTCTTC. The chain carries TRBV12-3 or TRBV12-4 and TRBJ2-1; TRBD2 might be the D (5 bases). The CDR3 sequence is 13 residues long. Trimming took 1 base from V and 10 from J, leaving 11 bases between them.

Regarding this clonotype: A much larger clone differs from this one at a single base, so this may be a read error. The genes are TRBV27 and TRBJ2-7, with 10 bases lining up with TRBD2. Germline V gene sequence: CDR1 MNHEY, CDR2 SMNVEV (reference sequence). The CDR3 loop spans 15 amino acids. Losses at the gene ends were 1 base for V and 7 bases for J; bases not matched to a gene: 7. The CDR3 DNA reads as TGTGCCAGCAGTTTATATAGCGGGAGGACGAATGAGCAGTACTTC. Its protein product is CASSLYSGRTNEQYF.

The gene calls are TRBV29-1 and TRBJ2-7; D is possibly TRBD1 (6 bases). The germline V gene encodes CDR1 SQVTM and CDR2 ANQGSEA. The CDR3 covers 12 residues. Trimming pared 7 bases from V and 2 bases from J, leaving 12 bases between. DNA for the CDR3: TGCAGCGCACGGGACAAAACCTACGAGCAGTACTTC. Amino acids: CSARDKTYEQYF.

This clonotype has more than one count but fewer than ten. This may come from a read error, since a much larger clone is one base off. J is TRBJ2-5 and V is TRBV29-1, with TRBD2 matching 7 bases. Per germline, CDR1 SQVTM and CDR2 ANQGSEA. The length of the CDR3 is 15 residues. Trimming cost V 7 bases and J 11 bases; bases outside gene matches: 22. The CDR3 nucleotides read TGCAGCGAAATGAACCGGGAGGTTAACGGGGATGAGCAGTACTTC. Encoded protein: CSEMNREVNGDEQYF.

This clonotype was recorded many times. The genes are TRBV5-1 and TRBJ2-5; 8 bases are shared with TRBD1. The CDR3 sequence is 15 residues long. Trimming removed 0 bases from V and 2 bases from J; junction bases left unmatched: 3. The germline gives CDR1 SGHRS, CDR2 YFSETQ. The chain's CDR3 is CASSLDRGRQETQYF. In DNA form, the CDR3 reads TGCGCCAGCAGCTTGGACAGGGGGAGGCAAGAGACCCAGTACTTC.

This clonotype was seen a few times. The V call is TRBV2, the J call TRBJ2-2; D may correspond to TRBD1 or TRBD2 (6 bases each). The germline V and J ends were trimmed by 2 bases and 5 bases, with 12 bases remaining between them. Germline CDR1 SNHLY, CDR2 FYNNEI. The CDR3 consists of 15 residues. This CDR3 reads CASSETRGGTGELFF. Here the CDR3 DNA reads TGTGCCAGCAGTGAAACCAGGGGAGGTACCGGGGAGCTGTTTTTT.

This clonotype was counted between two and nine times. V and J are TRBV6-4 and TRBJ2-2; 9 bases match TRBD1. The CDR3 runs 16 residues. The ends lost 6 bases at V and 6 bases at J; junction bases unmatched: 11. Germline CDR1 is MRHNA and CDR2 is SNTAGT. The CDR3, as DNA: TGTGCCAGCAGCGGGACAGGGCGAAACGGGGCCGGGGAGCTGTTTTTT. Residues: CASSGTGRNGAGELFF.

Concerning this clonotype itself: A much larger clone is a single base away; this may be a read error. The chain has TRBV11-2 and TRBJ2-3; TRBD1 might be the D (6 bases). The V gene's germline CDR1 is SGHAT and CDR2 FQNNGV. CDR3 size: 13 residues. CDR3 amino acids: CASASLGGDMQYF. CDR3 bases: TGTGCCAGCGCTTCGTTAGGGGGAGATATGCAGTATTTT.

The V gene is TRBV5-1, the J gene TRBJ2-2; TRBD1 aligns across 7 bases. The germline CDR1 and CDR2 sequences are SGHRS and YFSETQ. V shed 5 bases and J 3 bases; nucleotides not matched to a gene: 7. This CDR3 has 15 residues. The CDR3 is CASRPGQADTGELFF. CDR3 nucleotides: TGCGCCAGCAGACCTGGACAGGCCGACACCGGGGAGCTGTTTTTT.

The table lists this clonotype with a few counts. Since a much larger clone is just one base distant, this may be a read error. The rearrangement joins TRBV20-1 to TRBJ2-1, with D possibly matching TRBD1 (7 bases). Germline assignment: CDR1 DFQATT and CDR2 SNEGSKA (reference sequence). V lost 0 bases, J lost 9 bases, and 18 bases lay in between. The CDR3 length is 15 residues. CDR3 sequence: CSAREEGARWSEQFF. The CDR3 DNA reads TGCAGTGCTAGAGAGGAGGGGGCGAGGTGGAGTGAGCAGTTCTTC.

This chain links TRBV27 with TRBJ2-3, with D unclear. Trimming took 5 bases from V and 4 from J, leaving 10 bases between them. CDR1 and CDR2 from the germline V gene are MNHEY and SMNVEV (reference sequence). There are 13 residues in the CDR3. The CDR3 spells CASSVQDADTQYF. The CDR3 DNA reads TGTGCCAGCAGTGTGCAGGATGCAGATACGCAGTATTTT.